Shown below are 3 T cell receptor beta chains from a single sample sequenced in a study of T cells in Graves' hyperthyroidism and ophthalmopathy. RNA transcripts served as the template for amplifying TCR beta CDR3 regions. The TCR CDR3 first-round RT-PCR relied on the HTBI primer set. TCRdb recomputed calls from the multiplex PCR reads with MiXCR, one row per CDR3 protein. Of hundreds of thousands of distinct CDR3 sequences detected, roughly 32% appear once; the ten largest clones hold around 32%. The sequencing input was blood. All receptors derive from a woman in her 40s with Graves' hyperthyroidism.

The V and J genes are TRBV10-3 and TRBJ1-2; no reliable D call. CDR1 and CDR2 from the germline V gene are ENHRY and SYGVKD. The V end was cut by 5 bases, the J end by 4 bases, with 14 bases between. The CDR3 totals 14 residues. This CDR3 reads CAISSLRTIYGYTF. CDR3 DNA: TGTGCCATCAGTTCACTTCGGACCATCTATGGCTACACCTTC.

The V call is TRBV20-1, the J call TRBJ2-7; possibly TRBD2 for D (6 bases). From germline, CDR1 is DFQATT and CDR2 SNEGSKA (reference sequence). The ends were cut back, 3 bases at V and 3 bases at J, with 15 bases in the middle. This CDR3 is built from 14 residues. CDR3: CSASGGMVFYEQYF. CDR3 nucleotide sequence: TGCAGTGCTAGCGGAGGGATGGTTTTCTACGAGCAGTACTTC.

Of note for this clonotype: A read error may be the cause here, since a much bigger clone is one base away. The rearrangement uses TRBV6-6 and TRBJ1-2; unclear D gene. Trimming took off 2 bases at V and 4 bases at J, with 14 bases between the two ends. The V gene's germline CDR1 is MNHNY and CDR2 SVGAGI (reference sequence). This CDR3 is 15 amino acids long. The CDR3 here is CASSYMRPKGYGYTF. DNA of the CDR3: TGTGCCAGCAGTTACATGAGGCCCAAGGGCTATGGCTACACCTTC.